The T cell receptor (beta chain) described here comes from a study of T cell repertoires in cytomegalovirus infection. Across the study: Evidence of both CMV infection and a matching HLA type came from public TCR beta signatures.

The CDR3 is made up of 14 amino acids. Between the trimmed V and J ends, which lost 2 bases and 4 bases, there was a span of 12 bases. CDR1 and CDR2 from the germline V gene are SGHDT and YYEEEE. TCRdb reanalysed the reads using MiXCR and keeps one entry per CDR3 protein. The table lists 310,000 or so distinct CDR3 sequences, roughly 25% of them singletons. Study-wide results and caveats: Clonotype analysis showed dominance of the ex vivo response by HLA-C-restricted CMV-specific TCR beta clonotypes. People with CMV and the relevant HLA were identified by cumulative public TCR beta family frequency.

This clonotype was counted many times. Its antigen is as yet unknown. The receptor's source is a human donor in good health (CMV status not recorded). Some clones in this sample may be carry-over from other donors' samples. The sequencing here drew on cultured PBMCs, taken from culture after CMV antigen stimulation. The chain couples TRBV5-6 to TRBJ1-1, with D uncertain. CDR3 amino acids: CASSLWGPGTEAFF. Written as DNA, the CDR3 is TGTGCCAGCAGCTTATGGGGTCCGGGCACTGAAGCTTTCTTT.